The 27 T cell receptor beta chains below were found in one sample sequenced in a study of vaccination effects on CD4 cells after COVID-19. Viral peptide pool expansion of antigen-specific CD4+ T cells preceded sequencing in the ViraFEST assay. Culturing for about 10 days preceded CD4+ T cell isolation. Subjects were given two BNT162b2 or mRNA-1273 vaccine doses. Sequencing used immunoSEQ multiplex PCR; TCRdb keeps in-frame clones, though not all of them. The data show around 67,000 clones, about 86% seen once. No antigen has been identified for these receptors. The source material was CD4+ T cells from PBMCs cultured with HCoV-229E spike peptides, sampled after COVID-19 vaccination. These receptor sequences come from a human donor who received a COVID-19 vaccine.

The chain has TRBV6-6 and TRBJ2-7; D might be TRBD1 (5 bases). Trimming took 2 bases from V and 3 from J, leaving 11 bases between them. The CDR3 is 14 amino acids. Germline V lookup: CDR1 MNHNY, CDR2 SVGAGI (reference sequence). The CDR3 protein is CASSYDRTHYEQYV. CDR3 nucleotides: TGTGCCAGCAGTTACGACCGGACACACTACGAGCAGTACGTC.

This chain connects TRBV6-6 to TRBJ1-2; no clear D gene. Trimming took off 7 bases at V and 1 base at J, with 13 bases between the two ends. CDR1 is MNHNY, CDR2 SVGAGI, per germline (reference sequence). The CDR3 contains 14 residues. CDR3 region: CASNQRTGNYGYTF. The CDR3 nucleotides read TGTGCCAGCAACCAAAGGACGGGTAACTATGGCTACACCTTC.

V is TRBV28 and J is TRBJ2-3, with 7 bases fitting TRBD1. The germline gives CDR1 MDHEN, CDR2 SYDVKM. The CDR3 covers 15 residues. V dropped 4 bases and J dropped 1; count of bases not matched to a gene: 5. The CDR3 loop reads CASSYRGEGTDTQYF. CDR3 DNA: TGTGCCAGCAGTTACAGGGGAGAAGGCACAGATACGCAGTATTTT. Together with reference TRBV28 and TRBJ2-3, the CDR3 gives the full variable domain: DVKVTQSSRYLVKRTGEKVFLECVQDMDHENMFWYRQDPGLGLRLIYFSYDVKMKEKGDIPEGYSVSREKKERFSLILESASTNQTSMYLCASSYRGEGTDTQYFGPGTRLTVL.

This clone showed up just a few times. The rearrangement uses TRBV5-1 and TRBJ1-1; D ambiguous. CDR1 SGHRS and CDR2 YFSETQ come from the germline V gene. This CDR3 comprises 11 residues. V was trimmed by 0 bases and J by 3 bases, leaving 0 bases between them. Written as DNA, the CDR3 is TGCGCCAGCAGCTTGGACACTGAAGCTTTCTTT. Its translation: CASSLDTEAFF.

This clone was picked up one time. CDR3 loop: CASSPVSGASTDTQYF. The CDR3 nucleotides read TGTGCCAGCTCACCGGTCAGCGGGGCCAGCACAGATACGCAGTATTTT. The chain combines TRBV18 with TRBJ2-3, with 7 bases matching TRBD2. The V gene's germline CDR1 is KGHSH and CDR2 LQKENI. V trimming: 3 bases; J trimming: 0 bases; junction bases outside the gene matches: 6. This CDR3 contains 16 residues.

The V gene is TRBV7-3, the J gene TRBJ1-3, with D maybe TRBD1 (6 bases). Germline-derived CDR1 and CDR2 are SGHTA and FQGTGA. V was pared by 2 bases and J by 4 bases, with 12 bases between. This CDR3 comprises 15 residues. CDR3 DNA sequence: TGTGCCAGCAGCTTAGGGGGGGCACTCGGAAACACCATATATTTT. It translates to CASSLGGALGNTIYF.

This chain uses TRBV3-1 (or the pseudogene TRBV3-2) with TRBJ1-5, with D perhaps matching TRBD1 (5 bases). The CDR3 consists of 16 residues. Germline values: CDR1 LGHDT, CDR2 YNNKEL (reference sequence). The V end lost 4 bases, the J end lost 7 bases, and 20 bases lay between the germline ends. The CDR3 is CASSPSGQGLGQPQHF. In DNA, the CDR3 is TGTGCCAGCAGCCCCTCGGGGCAGGGACTCGGGCAGCCCCAGCATTTT.

The CDR3 here is CASSPGGRMNTEAFF. As DNA, the CDR3 is TGTGCCAGCAGCCCCGGGGGCCGGATGAACACTGAAGCTTTCTTT. V gene TRBV5-4 combines with J gene TRBJ1-1; D perhaps matches TRBD1 (6 bases). This CDR3 is built from 15 residues. V was pared by 4 bases and J by 0 bases, with 13 bases between. Germline V gene data show CDR1 as SGHNT and CDR2 as YYREEE (reference sequence).

The chain has TRBV14 and TRBJ2-3, with 7 bases matching TRBD2. Trimming removed 4 bases from V and 0 bases from J; junction bases left unmatched: 13. Germline CDR1 and CDR2: SGHDN and FVKESK. This CDR3 comprises 18 residues. The CDR3 region has the DNA TGTGCCAGCAGCCCTTTCCGGGGGGTAGCGGCTAGCACAGATACGCAGTATTTT. Its protein product is CASSPFRGVAASTDTQYF.

The rearrangement links TRBV6-5 to TRBJ1-3, with D possibly TRBD1 on 6 matching bases. Between the trimmed V and J ends, which lost 7 bases and 4 bases, there was a span of 14 bases. The CDR3 length is 14 residues. Germline V CDR1 and CDR2: MNHEY, SVGAGI. Written as DNA, the CDR3 is TGTGCCAGCAATACCGACAGGCGCGGAAACACCATATATTTT. Translating gives CASNTDRRGNTIYF.

The chain joins TRBV12-5 to TRBJ2-4; a possible D gene is TRBD1 (7 bases). Germline V gene sequence: CDR1 LGHNT, CDR2 FRNRAP. The CDR3 extends over 17 amino acids. With 0 bases removed from V and 9 bases from J, the gap between germline ends came to 21 bases. Here the CDR3 reads CASGLVKGGTQGGIQYF. CDR3 DNA: TGTGCTAGTGGTTTGGTAAAAGGAGGTACCCAGGGGGGCATTCAGTACTTC.

This clone was seen a single time. J is TRBJ2-5 and V is TRBV6-4; 9 positions agree with TRBD1. The V gene end was trimmed by 4 bases and the J gene end by 5 bases; junction bases not matched to a gene: 8. Germline V gene data show CDR1 as MRHNA and CDR2 as SNTAGT. The CDR3 spans 15 residues. The CDR3 loop reads CASSAPGQGNETQYF. The CDR3 DNA sequence: TGTGCCAGCAGTGCCCCCGGACAGGGGAACGAGACCCAGTACTTC.

This clone appeared once. This chain joins TRBV24-1 and TRBJ2-3; 7 nucleotides line up with TRBD2. Germline assignment: CDR1 KGHDR and CDR2 SFDVKD. The CDR3 consists of 17 residues. The junction had 7 bases not matched to a gene; V was cut back by 0 bases and J by 2 bases. The CDR3 loop reads CATSDLPASGDTDTQYF. In nucleotides, the CDR3 is TGTGCCACCAGTGATTTGCCGGCTAGCGGAGACACAGATACGCAGTATTTT.

This clone came up once. This chain connects TRBV19 to TRBJ1-4, with D perhaps matching TRBD1 (5 bases). This CDR3 has 14 residues. CDR1 LNHDA and CDR2 SQIVND come from the germline V gene (reference sequence). V shed 3 bases and J shed 8 bases, with 13 bases lying between them. CDR3 DNA: TGTGCCAGTAGTATGGCCGGGGCGAACGAAAAACTGTTTTTT. This gives the protein CASSMAGANEKLFF.

J is TRBJ1-3 and V is TRBV7-6, with 7 bases identical to TRBD1. Unmatched junction bases numbered 7, after V lost 0 bases and J lost 2 bases. The CDR3 length is 17 residues. Germline V lookup: CDR1 SGHVS, CDR2 FNYEAQ. The chain's CDR3 is CASSLATGQSPGNTIYF. CDR3 nucleotide sequence: TGTGCCAGCAGCTTAGCAACGGGACAGAGTCCTGGAAACACCATATATTTT.

The rearrangement links TRBV2 to TRBJ2-3, with D possibly matching TRBD1 (5 bases). The CDR3 length is 13 residues. Between the trimmed V and J ends, which lost 6 bases and 4 bases, there was a span of 11 bases. From germline, CDR1 is SNHLY and CDR2 FYNNEI. CDR3 sequence: CASSTRVPDTQYF. As DNA, the CDR3 is TGTGCCAGCAGCACCAGGGTCCCAGATACGCAGTATTTT.

The chain is built from TRBV4-2 and TRBJ2-5, with 10 bases aligning to TRBD2. The CDR3 length is 17 residues. Germline-derived CDR1 and CDR2 are LGHNA and YNFKEQ. The trim removed 4 bases at V and 1 base at J, leaving 9 bases unmatched. The CDR3 sequence: CASSLTTSGVFQETQYF. Here the CDR3 DNA reads TGTGCCAGCAGCCTAACTACTAGCGGGGTTTTCCAAGAGACCCAGTACTTC.

V usage is TRBV5-6 and J usage is TRBJ1-2; no clear D gene. This CDR3 contains 13 residues. With 5 bases removed from V and 0 bases from J, the gap between germline ends came to 8 bases. Germline values: CDR1 SGHDT, CDR2 YYEEEE. As DNA, the CDR3 is TGTGCCAGCAGTCAGCTACCTAACTATGGCTACACCTTC. Encoded protein: CASSQLPNYGYTF. The variable domain in full, with the rest retrieved from reference TRBV5-6 and TRBJ1-2, is DAGVTQSPTHLIKTRGQQVTLRCSPKSGHDTVSWYQQALGQGPQFIFQYYEEEERQRGNFPDRFSGHQFPNYSSELNVNALLLGDSALYLCASSQLPNYGYTFGSGTRLTVV.

This clone occurred once. The chain is built from TRBV28 and TRBJ2-7; D remains unclear. The CDR3 is 16 residues long. CDR1 and CDR2 from the germline V gene are MDHEN and SYDVKM. Trimming cost V 10 bases and J 7 bases, with 29 bases left between them. The CDR3 bases are TGTGCCACCAATGTGGGTACCCGACCTCTCTGGGGTGAGCAGTACGTC. Residues: CATNVGTRPLWGEQYV.

The CDR3 protein is CASRGPGVTAGNTIYF. CDR3 nucleotide sequence: TGTGCCAGCAGGGGCCCTGGTGTGACTGCTGGAAACACCATATATTTT. V usage is TRBV28 and J usage is TRBJ1-3; D call uncertain. V lost 6 bases and J 2 bases, leaving 17 bases between the germline ends. Germline assignment: CDR1 MDHEN and CDR2 SYDVKM. The CDR3 has 16 amino acids.

This clone was observed a single time. This chain links TRBV30 with TRBJ1-3, with D hard to call. CDR1 GTSNPN and CDR2 SVGIG come from the germline V gene (reference sequence). This CDR3 region has 13 residues. The germline V and J ends were trimmed by 2 bases and 1 base, with 6 bases remaining between them. The DNA of the CDR3 is TGTGCCTGGAGTTATGAGTCTGGAAACACCATATATTTT. Its translation: CAWSYESGNTIYF.

The gene calls are TRBV2 and TRBJ2-5, with D unclear. Germline-derived CDR1 and CDR2 are SNHLY and FYNNEI. This CDR3 is 13 amino acids long. V lost 7 bases, J lost 7 bases, and 16 bases lay in between. CDR3 nucleotide sequence: TGTGCCAGCAAGACCTTATCGGCTCGGACCCAGTACTTC. It codes for CASKTLSARTQYF. Variable domain in full (rest from reference TRBV2 and TRBJ2-5): EPEVTQTPSHQVTQMGQEVILRCVPISNHLYFYWYRQILGQKVEFLVSFYNNEISEKSEIFDDQFSVERPDGSNFTLKIRSTKLEDSAMYFCASKTLSARTQYFGPGTRLLVL.

The V gene is TRBV9, the J gene TRBJ1-3; D is perhaps TRBD1 (6 bases). This CDR3 has 15 residues. V was shortened by 3 bases and J by 2 bases, with 12 bases between the two germline ends. CDR1 is SGDLS and CDR2 is YYNGEE in the germline V gene. The CDR3 DNA is TGTGCCAGCAGCGCCTCAGGGGCAGCTGGAAACACCATATATTTT. This translates into CASSASGAAGNTIYF.

The chain employs TRBV7-9 and TRBJ1-1; D gene ambiguous. V lost 4 bases to trimming and J lost 14 bases, with 20 bases between them. CDR1 SEHNR and CDR2 FQNEAQ come from the germline V gene (reference sequence). This CDR3 spans 13 amino acids. This CDR3 reads CASSSCLPQSGFF. Here the CDR3 DNA reads TGTGCCAGCAGCTCGTGTTTACCCCAGTCGGGGTTCTTT.

This chain connects TRBV6-5 to TRBJ1-3, with D hard to call. V lost 0 bases to trimming and J lost 0 bases, with 6 bases between them. The CDR3 spans 15 residues. CDR1 and CDR2 (germline): MNHEY, SVGAGI. The CDR3 sequence is CASSYSQDSGNTIYF. The CDR3 coding sequence is TGTGCCAGCAGTTACTCCCAAGACTCTGGAAACACCATATATTTT.

The chain is built from TRBV14 and TRBJ2-3; D not certain. The CDR3 sequence is 18 residues long. V lost 3 bases to trimming and J lost 4 bases, with 23 bases between them. Germline CDR1 reads SGHDN; CDR2 reads FVKESK. DNA of the CDR3: TGTGCCAGCAGCCAGGTGAGACCTGCCTGGCTTCGGGCAGATACGCAGTATTTT. Protein sequence: CASSQVRPAWLRADTQYF. Based on the CDR3 plus reference TRBV14 and TRBJ2-3, the full variable domain is EAGVTQFPSHSVIEKGQTVTLRCDPISGHDNLYWYRRVMGKEIKFLLHFVKESKQDESGMPNNRFLAERTGGTYSTLKVQPAELEDSGVYFCASSQVRPAWLRADTQYFGPGTRLTVL.

This clone showed up just a few times. This chain uses TRBV30 with TRBJ2-2, with D possibly matching TRBD2 (7 bases). Germline V gene sequence: CDR1 GTSNPN, CDR2 SVGIG (reference sequence). The CDR3 is 15 amino acids. The V gene lost 0 bases and the J gene lost 5 bases, with 13 bases spanning the gap. CDR3 coding DNA: TGTGCCTGGAGTGTAGAGGGGAGGGGGACCGGGGAGCTGTTTTTT. It is translated as CAWSVEGRGTGELFF.